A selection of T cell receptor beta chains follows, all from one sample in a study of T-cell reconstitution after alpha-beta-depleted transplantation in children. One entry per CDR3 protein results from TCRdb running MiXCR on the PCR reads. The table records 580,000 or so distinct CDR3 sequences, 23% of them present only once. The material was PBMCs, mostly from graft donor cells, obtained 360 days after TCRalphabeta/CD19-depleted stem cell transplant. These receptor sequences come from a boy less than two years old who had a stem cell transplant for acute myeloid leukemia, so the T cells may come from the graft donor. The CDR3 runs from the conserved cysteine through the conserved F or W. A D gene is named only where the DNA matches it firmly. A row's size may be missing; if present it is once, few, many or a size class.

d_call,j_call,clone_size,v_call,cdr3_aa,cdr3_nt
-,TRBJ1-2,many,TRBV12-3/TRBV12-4,CASSRIPQALGDYGYTF,TGTGCCAGCAGCCGAATCCCACAGGCTCTCGGGGACTATGGCTACACCTTC
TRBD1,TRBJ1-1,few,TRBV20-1,CSARDRGMNTEAFF,TGCAGTGCTAGGGACAGGGGTATGAACACTGAAGCTTTCTTT
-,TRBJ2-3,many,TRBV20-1,CSAEDPFAGGGVSTDTQYF,TGCAGTGCCGAAGATCCCTTTGCTGGGGGCGGGGTGAGCACAGATACGCAGTATTTT
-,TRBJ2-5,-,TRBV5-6,CASSLGWEVETQYF,TGTGCCAGCAGCTTGGGGTGGGAGGTAGAGACCCAGTACTTC
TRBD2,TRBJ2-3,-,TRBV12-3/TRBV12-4,CASSFATSGAADTQYF,TGTGCCAGCAGTTTTGCTACTAGCGGGGCCGCAGATACGCAGTATTTT
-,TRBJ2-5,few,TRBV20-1,CSARRASETAQYF,TGCAGTGCTCGCCGGGCCTCTGAAACGGCCCAGTACTTC
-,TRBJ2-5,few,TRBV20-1,CSARDRESFPQETQYF,TGCAGTGCTAGAGATCGTGAGAGTTTCCCACAAGAGACCCAGTACTTC
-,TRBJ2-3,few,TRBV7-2,CASSFTVVPDTQYF,TGTGCCAGCAGCTTCACTGTAGTCCCAGATACGCAGTATTTT
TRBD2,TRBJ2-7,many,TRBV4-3,CASSRLANYEQYF,TGCGCCAGCAGCAGACTAGCGAACTACGAGCAGTACTTC
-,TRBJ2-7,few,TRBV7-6,CASSLAGDFNEQYF,TGTGCCAGCAGCTTAGCGGGGGACTTCAACGAGCAGTACTTC
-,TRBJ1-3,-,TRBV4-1,CASSQSNSGNTIYF,TGCGCCAGCAGCCAATCGAACTCTGGAAACACCATATATTTT
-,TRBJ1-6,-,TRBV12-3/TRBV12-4,CASSLTVHNSPLHF,TGTGCCAGCAGTTTAACAGTTCATAATTCACCCCTCCACTTT
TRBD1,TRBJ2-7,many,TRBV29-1,CSVEGTGESSYEQYF,TGCAGCGTTGAAGGGACAGGGGAAAGCTCCTACGAGCAGTACTTC
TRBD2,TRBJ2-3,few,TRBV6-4,CASSDPSGGTVLGTDTQYF,TGTGCCAGCAGTGACCCCAGCGGGGGGACCGTCCTCGGGACAGATACGCAGTATTTT
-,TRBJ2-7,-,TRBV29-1,CSVCRGTYEQYF,TGCAGCGTTTGCAGGGGTACCTACGAGCAGTACTTC
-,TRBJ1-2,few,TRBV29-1,CSVDPAGHGQSNYGYTF,TGCAGCGTTGACCCGGCGGGACATGGACAGTCTAACTATGGCTACACCTTC
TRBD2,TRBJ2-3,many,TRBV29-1,CSVAPLAGETDTQYF,TGCAGCGTGGCCCCCCTAGCGGGCGAAACAGATACGCAGTATTTT
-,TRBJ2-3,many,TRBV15,CAPAGGLADTQYF,TGTGCCCCCGCCGGAGGATTGGCAGATACGCAGTATTTT
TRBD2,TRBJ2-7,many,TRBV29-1,CSVLGLAGGLEEQYF,TGCAGCGTCCTGGGACTAGCGGGGGGGCTAGAAGAGCAGTACTTC